These 24 T cell receptor beta chains were all obtained from the same sample, sequenced in a study of memory CD4+ T cells and cytomegalovirus serostatus. The method was immunoSEQ multiplex PCR; TCRdb's version includes in-frame clones alone and lacks a portion of them. The profile covers 50,000 to 70,000 clones, with 70% to 80% appearing a single time and more than 2.5% taken by the ten largest. The sort gate was single viable CD3+CD4+CD8-CD45RO+ cells for memory CD4+ T cells. Sequences were obtained from memory CD4+ T cells from blood. The receptors stem from an adult in good health and CMV-seropositive.

J is TRBJ2-2 and V is TRBV9, with TRBD2 matching 8 bases. The CDR3 sequence is 16 residues long. Germline CDR1 reads SGDLS; CDR2 reads YYNGEE. J was trimmed by 4 bases and V by 4 bases; bases with no gene match: 9. CDR3 in DNA: TGTGCCAGCAGCTCCAGCGGGAGTGCGGGCACCGGGGAGCTGTTTTTT. It codes for CASSSSGSAGTGELFF.

This sequence joins TRBV30 and TRBJ1-3; D call uncertain. The CDR3 sequence is 14 residues long. Per the germline V gene, CDR1 is GTSNPN and CDR2 is SVGIG (reference sequence). V gave up 1 base and J gave up 0 bases, with 7 bases separating them. CDR3 in amino acids: CAWSESRSGNTIYF. CDR3 bases: TGTGCCTGGAGTGAGTCCCGCTCTGGAAACACCATATATTTT.

J is TRBJ2-2 and V is TRBV9; D is unclear. The CDR3 spans 15 residues. V dropped 0 bases and J dropped 4 bases, with 10 bases sitting between them. Germline CDR1 reads SGDLS; CDR2 reads YYNGEE. The CDR3 nucleotides are TGTGCCAGCAGCGTAGTTACAGACCCCACCGGGGAGCTGTTTTTT. Protein product: CASSVVTDPTGELFF.

This clone was seen at least ten times. CDR3 nucleotide sequence: TGTGCCAGCAGCCAAGAGTGGCTAGTAGAAACCTACGAGCAGTACTTC. Translation gives CASSQEWLVETYEQYF. J is TRBJ2-7 and V is TRBV4-2, with D uncertain. The V and J ends lost 0 bases and 2 bases respectively, with 14 bases between them. From germline, CDR1 is LGHNA and CDR2 YNFKEQ. This CDR3 is 16 amino acids long.

The chain joins TRBV6-5 to TRBJ1-1, with a possible D match to TRBD1 (5 bases). CDR1 MNHEY and CDR2 SVGAGI come from the germline V gene. The CDR3 covers 12 residues. V lost 7 bases and J lost 3, with 9 bases in between. The CDR3 spells CASTRDYTEAFF. CDR3 in DNA: TGTGCCAGCACCAGGGATTACACTGAAGCTTTCTTT.

This clone was counted between two and nine times. The chain carries TRBV5-6 and TRBJ1-3; weak D call: TRBD1 (5 bases). The V gene's germline CDR1 is SGHDT and CDR2 YYEEEE. This CDR3 spans 18 amino acids. Between the trimmed V and J ends, which lost 3 bases and 1 base, there was a span of 20 bases. The DNA for the CDR3 is TGTGCCAGCAGCTCAGTCGGACAAGTTGGGGGTTCTGGAAACACCATATATTTT. This gives the protein CASSSVGQVGGSGNTIYF.

The sample holds a few counts of this clone. The DNA of the CDR3 is TGTGCCAGCAGCAGTTTACAGGGATTGGGAGCTGAAGCTTTCTTT. Protein sequence: CASSSLQGLGAEAFF. The chain joins TRBV2 to TRBJ1-1, with D perhaps TRBD1 (6 bases). The CDR3 runs to 15 residues. V lost 6 bases, J lost 6 bases, and 20 bases lay in between. Germline values: CDR1 SNHLY, CDR2 FYNNEI. Full variable domain (missing parts from reference TRBV2 and TRBJ1-1): EPEVTQTPSHQVTQMGQEVILRCVPISNHLYFYWYRQILGQKVEFLVSFYNNEISEKSEIFDDQFSVERPDGSNFTLKIRSTKLEDSAMYFCASSSLQGLGAEAFFGQGTRLTVV.

This clone was found once. J is TRBJ2-3 and V is TRBV5-4, with 10 bases that match TRBD2. V dropped 2 bases and J dropped 4; count of bases not matched to a gene: 10. This CDR3 is built from 17 residues. Germline V gene lookup returns CDR1 SGHNT and CDR2 YYREEE (reference sequence). CDR3 nucleotide sequence: TGTGCCAGCAGCTTTCTTGTATCTAGCGGGAGCTCAGATACGCAGTATTTT. This translates into CASSFLVSSGSSDTQYF.

The rearrangement uses TRBV7-2 and TRBJ2-5; D might be TRBD1 (7 bases). CDR1 and CDR2 (germline): SGHTA, FQGNSA. With 8 bases removed from V and 4 bases from J, the gap between germline ends came to 11 bases. This CDR3 comprises 12 residues. CDR3 loop: CASRQGGETQYF. CDR3 DNA sequence: TGTGCCAGCCGACAGGGAGGAGAGACCCAGTACTTC.

This chain links TRBV18 with TRBJ1-5; D ambiguous. The V end lost 0 bases, the J end lost 1 base, and 13 bases lay between the germline ends. Germline V lookup: CDR1 KGHSH, CDR2 LQKENI. The CDR3 runs 17 residues. The CDR3 reads CASSPPGRTLSNQPQHF. The CDR3 DNA is TGTGCCAGCTCACCACCGGGTCGGACTCTAAGCAATCAGCCCCAGCATTTT.

The gene calls are TRBV23-1 and TRBJ2-3, with TRBD1 matching over 7 bases. TRBV23-1 qualifies as an ORF whose function is uncertain. The CDR3 consists of 16 residues. J gave up 0 bases and V 0 bases, and 3 bases lay outside the gene matches. CDR3 region: CASSQSGQTSTDTQYF. The CDR3 DNA sequence: TGCGCCAGCAGTCAATCGGGACAGACTAGCACAGATACGCAGTATTTT.

Note on this clone: At one of its ends the junction is not consistent with the germline gene, which may arise from a read error. V and J are TRBV7-8 and TRBJ2-5, with 14 bases identical to TRBD2. The CDR3 runs to 14 residues. Germline lookup yields CDR1 SGHVS and CDR2 FQNEAQ. CDR3 residues: CASSLRTSGRSYHF. In nucleotides, the CDR3 is TGTGCCAGCAGCCTACGGACTAGCGGGAGGTCCTACCACTTC.

CDR3 in amino acids: CASRNRQGLYNEQFF. For the CDR3, the DNA is TGTGCCAGCAGAAACCGACAGGGGCTCTACAATGAGCAGTTCTTC. The V gene is TRBV5-6, the J gene TRBJ2-1, with 8 bases aligning to TRBD1. The germline CDR1 and CDR2 sequences are SGHDT and YYEEEE. The V and J ends lost 5 bases and 3 bases, in that order; junction bases with no gene match: 7. The CDR3 has 15 amino acids. Variable domain in full (rest from reference TRBV5-6 and TRBJ2-1): DAGVTQSPTHLIKTRGQQVTLRCSPKSGHDTVSWYQQALGQGPQFIFQYYEEEERQRGNFPDRFSGHQFPNYSSELNVNALLLGDSALYLCASRNRQGLYNEQFFGPGTRLTVL.

The V call is TRBV2, the J call TRBJ2-2; 8 bases agree with TRBD2. Germline trimming cut 6 bases from V and 3 bases from J; bases unmatched to any gene: 3. The CDR3 runs 14 residues. CDR1 and CDR2 from the germline V gene are SNHLY and FYNNEI. The CDR3 region has the DNA TGTGCCAGCAGGACGGGAGGGGACACCGGGGAGCTGTTTTTT. This translates into CASRTGGDTGELFF. Full variable domain (remainder filled in from reference TRBV2 and TRBJ2-2): EPEVTQTPSHQVTQMGQEVILRCVPISNHLYFYWYRQILGQKVEFLVSFYNNEISEKSEIFDDQFSVERPDGSNFTLKIRSTKLEDSAMYFCASRTGGDTGELFFGEGSRLTVL.

V usage is TRBV19 and J usage is TRBJ1-5; D may be TRBD1 (6 bases). Germline loops: CDR1 LNHDA, CDR2 SQIVND (reference sequence). The CDR3 runs to 16 residues. Trimming cost V 4 bases and J 4 bases, with 17 bases left between them. The CDR3 DNA follows: TGTGCCAGTAGTACGGACGGACAAAGGGGGAATCAGCCCCAGCATTTT. It specifies CASSTDGQRGNQPQHF.

This clone has just one count. The chain couples TRBV6-5 to TRBJ2-1, with 10 bases identical to TRBD2. The J segment lost 7 bases and the V segment lost 7 bases, leaving 7 bases of the junction unmatched. The CDR3 runs 14 residues. Per the germline V gene, CDR1 is MNHEY and CDR2 is SVGAGI. CDR3 residues: CASKSGRAVNEQFF. In nucleotides, the CDR3 is TGTGCCAGCAAAAGCGGGAGGGCCGTGAATGAGCAGTTCTTC.

The chain is built from TRBV19 and TRBJ1-2; 7 nucleotides align to TRBD1. This CDR3 is built from 13 residues. Per germline, CDR1 LNHDA and CDR2 SQIVND (reference sequence). Trimming cost V 5 bases and J 8 bases; bases outside gene matches: 8. The CDR3 coding sequence is TGTGCCAGTAGTGTGACCCCAGGGGGAGGCTACACCTTC. Residues: CASSVTPGGGYTF.

CDR3 protein: CAWRTYSNTGELFF. DNA of the CDR3: TGTGCCTGGAGGACATATTCGAACACCGGGGAGCTGTTTTTT. This chain uses TRBV30 with TRBJ2-2; D unclear. This CDR3 is built from 14 residues. V lost 3 bases and J lost 0, with 8 bases in between. Germline CDR1 reads GTSNPN; CDR2 reads SVGIG (reference sequence).

The count of this clone is one. The rearrangement uses TRBV7-2 and TRBJ2-5; D gene uncertain. V lost 4 bases, J lost 0 bases, and 3 bases lay in between. The CDR3 length is 12 residues. The germline V gene has CDR1 SGHTA and CDR2 FQGNSA. In nucleotides, the CDR3 is TGTGCCAGCAGCTCGTACCAAGAGACCCAGTACTTC. Translating gives CASSSYQETQYF.

The chain is built from TRBV28 and TRBJ2-7, with D possibly matching TRBD1 (5 bases). Germline V gene data show CDR1 as MDHEN and CDR2 as SYDVKM. V gave up 6 bases and J gave up 2 bases, with 20 bases separating them. This CDR3 spans 16 amino acids. The CDR3 loop reads CASSQPTATSTYEQYF. The CDR3 DNA is TGTGCCAGCAGCCAACCGACAGCAACTTCAACCTACGAGCAGTACTTC.

CDR3 residues: CASSLGTIGNTIYF. CDR3 nucleotide sequence: TGTGCCAGCAGCTTAGGGACAATTGGAAACACCATATATTTT. V gene TRBV7-2 combines with J gene TRBJ1-3; possibly TRBD1 for D (5 bases). The CDR3 consists of 14 residues. Germline V gene data show CDR1 as SGHTA and CDR2 as FQGNSA. Trimming shortened V by 1 base and J by 3 bases, and 7 bases separated the two germline ends.

This sequence joins TRBV4-2 and TRBJ2-3; 10 bases are a match to TRBD1. The V and J ends lost 5 bases and 4 bases, in that order; junction bases with no gene match: 9. CDR1 is LGHNA and CDR2 is YNFKEQ in the germline V gene. CDR3 length: 16 amino acids. CDR3 nucleotide sequence: TGTGCCAGCAGCTCGCGACAGGGGGCTGAAGCAGATACGCAGTATTTT. The encoded protein is CASSSRQGAEADTQYF.

CDR3 region: CASSRNRGDRVEKLFF. The DNA for the CDR3 is TGTGCCAGTAGCCGAAATAGGGGGGACAGGGTTGAAAAACTGTTTTTT. This sequence joins TRBV19 and TRBJ1-4; 9 bases line up with TRBD1. The germline V gene encodes CDR1 LNHDA and CDR2 SQIVND (reference sequence). CDR3 length equals 16 residues. The trim removed 6 bases at V and 7 bases at J, leaving 12 bases unmatched.

This chain links TRBV11-2 with TRBJ1-1; D gene unclear. The germline V gene encodes CDR1 SGHAT and CDR2 FQNNGV. The V end was cut by 5 bases, the J end by 6 bases, with 16 bases between. The CDR3 runs 14 residues. The CDR3 coding sequence is TGTGCCAGCAGCACAGATCCCGAAAGGGCTGAAGCTTTCTTT. This translates into CASSTDPERAEAFF.